Listed here are 9 T cell receptor beta chains from one sample, sequenced in a study of regulatory T cells in long-lasting Graves disease. Time point meaning: newly diagnosed GD, antithyroid drugs for less than 3 months. PBMC RNA served as the TCR library source. Arm-PCR with iRepertoire HTBI primers amplified the CDR3 regions for these TCR beta libraries. TCRdb redid the calling of the multiplex PCR reads with MiXCR, one entry per CDR3 protein. The repertoire holds roughly 510,000 distinct CDR3 sequences, about 16% seen once, with 9.5% to 15% in the top ten. This same sample was also taken into another study, of T cells in Graves' hyperthyroidism and ophthalmopathy.

This specimen was peripheral blood mononuclear cells (PBMCs), taken at new diagnosis, from a patient treated with antithyroid drugs. All receptors come from a man between 18 and 35 years old with Graves disease.

This clonotype appeared many times. The chain is built from TRBV12-5 and TRBJ1-1; 7 nucleotides align to TRBD1. CDR1 and CDR2 (germline): LGHNT, FRNRAP. The CDR3 length is 14 residues. V lost 7 bases to trimming and J lost 4 bases; unmatched junction nucleotides: 9. The CDR3 DNA reads as TGTGCTAGTGTCCCTACAGGGGCCGGCACTGAAGCTTTCTTT. Its protein product is CASVPTGAGTEAFF.

V is TRBV9 and J is TRBJ2-2; D uncertain. The length of the CDR3 is 15 residues. The V and J ends lost 0 bases and 8 bases respectively, with 14 bases between them. CDR1 SGDLS and CDR2 YYNGEE come from the germline V gene. The CDR3 nucleotides read TGTGCCAGCAGCGTAGATGTTTCCCCAGTGGGGGAGCTGTTTTTT. It codes for CASSVDVSPVGELFF.

This clonotype was detected only a few times. This chain joins TRBV27 and TRBJ2-1; D is possibly TRBD1 (5 bases). This CDR3 comprises 14 residues. The germline V and J ends were trimmed by 3 bases and 7 bases, with 13 bases remaining between them. The germline V gene encodes CDR1 MNHEY and CDR2 SMNVEV (reference sequence). The CDR3 DNA reads as TGTGCCAGCAGTTTCGGTTCAGGGTTGAATGAGCAGTTCTTC. It yields the protein CASSFGSGLNEQFF.

This clonotype was seen a handful of times. The chain joins TRBV27 to TRBJ1-1; maybe TRBD1 (6 bases). The CDR3 has 16 amino acids. CDR1 and CDR2 from the germline V gene are MNHEY and SMNVEV (reference sequence). Trimming removed 6 bases at V and 7 bases at J, with 24 bases between. CDR3 sequence: CASSVWGTGAPGEAFF. In DNA form, the CDR3 reads TGTGCCAGCAGCGTATGGGGTACGGGGGCCCCCGGTGAAGCTTTCTTT.

The table lists this clonotype with a few counts. V usage is TRBV12-3 or TRBV12-4 and J usage is TRBJ1-6; D uncertain. V lost 3 bases to trimming and J lost 7 bases, with 4 bases between them. The CDR3 length is 12 residues. The DNA for the CDR3 is TGTGCCAGCAGTTTTGAAAATTCACCCCTCCACTTT. Translating it yields CASSFENSPLHF.

This clonotype was observed a few times. The chain employs TRBV10-3 and TRBJ2-7; TRBD1 matches 9 bases. The CDR3 is 15 residues long. The junction had 11 bases not matched to a gene; V was cut back by 7 bases and J by 4 bases. Germline lookup yields CDR1 ENHRY and CDR2 SYGVKD. The CDR3 nucleotides read TGTGCCATCACCGGGGGACAGGGTGTTAGGTACGAGCAGTACTTC. Protein product: CAITGGQGVRYEQYF.

The chain has TRBV6-1 and TRBJ1-1, with 9 bases that match TRBD1. Trimming removed 6 bases from V and 6 bases from J; junction bases left unmatched: 8. CDR1 is MNHNS, CDR2 SASEGT, per germline. The CDR3 covers 14 residues. This CDR3 reads CASRYRDRVSEAFF. In nucleotides, the CDR3 is TGTGCCAGCAGATACCGGGACAGGGTATCTGAAGCTTTCTTT.

The genes are TRBV20-1 and TRBJ2-7, with 8 bases identical to TRBD2. Matching the DNA end better, TRBJ2-1 makes the J call doubtful. The CDR3 covers 14 residues. CDR1 is DFQATT, CDR2 SNEGSKA, per germline (reference sequence). The CDR3: CSAREGRGYNEQFF. The CDR3 coding sequence is TGCAGTGCTCGGGAGGGGCGGGGGTACAATGAGCAGTTCTTC.

For this clonotype: A read error may be the cause here, since a much bigger clone is one base away. This CDR3 fails to terminate in the conserved phenylalanine or tryptophan, so it likely reflects a read error. The genes are TRBV24-1 and TRBJ2-1; 10 bases align to TRBD2. V was pared by 4 bases and J by 4 bases, with 9 bases of the junction left unmatched. This CDR3 contains 17 residues. Looked up from germline, CDR1 is KGHDR and CDR2 is SFDVKD. CDR3 sequence reads: CATSDSSGRAPYNEQFS. The CDR3 DNA reads as TGTGCCACCAGTGACTCGAGCGGGAGGGCGCCATACAATGAGCAGTTCTCC.